A selection of T cell receptor beta chains follows, all from one sample in a study of T cell responses to AZD1222 COVID-19 vaccine. Generated by immunoSEQ multiplex PCR, the TCRdb table keeps only in-frame clones and is missing some. The data contain 70,000 to 100,000 clones, over 75% of them singletons. Sequences were derived from peripheral blood, sampled 28 days after the second AZD1222 dose. Source of these receptors: an adult who received the AZD1222 COVID-19 vaccine. The conserved cysteine and the conserved F or W are not part of the CDR3 here.

CDR3 length,V gene,CDR3 protein
11,TRBV5-1,ASSLAQGKGYT
7,TRBV20-1,RSDNEQF
11,TRBV28,ASTRTGENEQY
11,TRBV29-1,SVEQGSRDTQY
12,TRBV19,ASKSSGRGPEQF
14,TRBV10-3,AISESGGQGYNEQF
13,TRBV5-1,ASSQGTAGNQPQH
13,TRBV4-1,ASSQASRRNTEAF
11,TRBV7-3,ASSFAGANVLT
12,TRBV19,ASSTGTSADTQY
11,TRBV5-1,ASSGGDYNEQF
13,TRBV28,ASSSLTRGYNEQF
13,TRBV7-2,ASSLGSGENQPQH
12,TRBV28,ASSLSAGIHLAF
11,TRBV30,AWATGLGGELF
14,TRBV28,ASSLLAVTGITEAF
13,TRBV9,ASSLRAGGNTEAF
12,TRBV5-4,ASSWGQGFYEQY
13,TRBV4-1,ASSPVTGKHYGYT
14,TRBV7-2,ASSFGLAGFADTQY
13,TRBV9,ASAAGGFGAGELF
12,TRBV28,ASTLGTPRGEQF
17,TRBV18,ASSRDAGTGVYSGNTIY
13,TRBV19,ASSQLAGFTGELF
10,TRBV28,AVGRLGTEAF
10,TRBV25-1,ASSEQGVKRY
12,TRBV27,ASSLFPRGSELF
14,TRBV9,ASSVGLAGITDTQY
15,TRBV5-5,ASSLAVGQGKTREQY
11,TRBV12-3/TRBV12-4,ASGQTGDTEAF
14,TRBV9,ASSVLAGASTDTQY
12,TRBV7-2,ASSPGTVFPEAF
12,TRBV28,ASRPVSTNEKLF
13,TRBV9,ASSVFPTGEETQY
11,TRBV12-3/TRBV12-4,ASIRGGAYGYT
11,TRBV2,ASRPPDRYEQY
12,TRBV6-5,ASSTQGLNTEAF
11,TRBV7-3,ASSREQNTEAF
10,TRBV7-9,ASSLRPDTQY
16,TRBV28,ASSLPANRGRSDTEAF
15,TRBV9,ASSVDGRGRYTGELF
10,TRBV28,ASMKGNQPQH
15,TRBV4-1,ASSQAALDPDYNEQF
13,TRBV19,ASSMGASGANVLT